The 12 T cell receptor beta chains below were found in one sample sequenced in a study of shared clonotypes between healthy human individuals (dated by TCRdb to 2018 to 2020). Library generation was performed with the immunoSEQ multiplex PCR assay. In its TCRdb copy, this immuneACCESS table keeps in-frame sequences only and misses some clones. Where compared with another copy, unresolved V genes explain less than half of these, and the others have no known cause. Here the sample has 900,000 to 1,200,000 clones; around three quarters occur a single time. More than 0.55% of the sample is held by the ten biggest clonotypes. The source material was memory CD4+ T cells from PBMCs. The cell subset or site label on this specimen signifies: CD45RA-negative fraction. Receptors were obtained from a man younger than 30 in good health. Some clones in this sample may be carry-over from other donors' samples.

The DNA for the CDR3 is TGTGCCAGCAGCTTAGCGGGAACCTACGAGCAGTACTTC. This translates into CASSLAGTYEQYF. The J gene is TRBJ2-7, the V gene TRBV7-8; D unclear. The V gene's germline CDR1 is SGHVS and CDR2 FQNEAQ. The V end lost 0 bases, the J end lost 2 bases, and 5 bases lay between the germline ends. This CDR3 contains 13 residues.

The V gene is TRBV5-4, the J gene TRBJ2-1, with D perhaps TRBD1 (6 bases). Per germline, CDR1 SGHNT and CDR2 YYREEE (reference sequence). The V and J ends lost 3 bases and 7 bases respectively, with 26 bases between them. The CDR3 covers 18 residues. CDR3 in DNA: TGTGCCAGCAGCTCAGCGGCCTACAGGGTGGAAGGGAATAATGAGCAGTTCTTC. Translating it yields CASSSAAYRVEGNNEQFF.

The chain has TRBV30 and TRBJ2-1; 8 nucleotides align to TRBD2. Trimming cost V 2 bases and J 8 bases; bases outside gene matches: 11. The CDR3 loop spans 15 amino acids. Germline lookup yields CDR1 GTSNPN and CDR2 SVGIG (reference sequence). The CDR3 loop is CAWSSSGSRRYEQFF. CDR3 in DNA: TGTGCCTGGAGTTCGAGCGGGAGCCGGCGCTATGAGCAGTTCTTC.

The rearrangement uses TRBV18 and TRBJ2-3; D gene unclear. CDR1 and CDR2 from the germline V gene are KGHSH and LQKENI. This CDR3 has 15 amino acids. The V end was cut by 0 bases, the J end by 5 bases, with 12 bases between. Here the CDR3 DNA reads TGTGCCAGCTCACCACCTGGCCGGAAAGGAGATACGCAGTATTTT. Amino acid sequence: CASSPPGRKGDTQYF.

This sequence joins TRBV15 and TRBJ1-2, with D hard to call. CDR1 and CDR2 (germline): LNHNV, YYDKDF (reference sequence). The CDR3 contains 13 residues. Trimming removed 0 bases at V and 4 bases at J, with 6 bases between. The CDR3 spells CATSREPGYGYTF. For the CDR3, the DNA is TGTGCCACCAGCAGAGAACCTGGCTATGGCTACACCTTC.

This sequence joins TRBV19 and TRBJ1-4, with TRBD1 matching over 8 bases. Germline assignment: CDR1 LNHDA and CDR2 SQIVND (reference sequence). The CDR3 covers 15 residues. V was pared by 5 bases and J by 6 bases, with 8 bases of the junction left unmatched. Here the CDR3 DNA reads TGTGCCAGTAGTGACCCCGGACAGGGTGATGAAAAACTGTTTTTT. It is translated as CASSDPGQGDEKLFF.

The J gene is TRBJ2-7, the V gene TRBV11-3; 9 bases are a match to TRBD2. This CDR3 is built from 18 residues. V lost 1 base, J lost 8 bases, and 18 bases stayed unmatched. Germline V gives CDR1 SGHNT, CDR2 YENEEA. The CDR3 protein is CASSLASILAGVTRKQYF. Written as DNA, the CDR3 is TGTGCCAGCAGCTTAGCTAGTATACTAGCGGGTGTAACTCGGAAGCAGTACTTC.

The V and J genes are TRBV27 and TRBJ2-7, with no clear D. CDR1 is MNHEY and CDR2 is SMNVEV in the germline V gene (reference sequence). CDR3 length equals 15 residues. V was pared by 4 bases and J by 0 bases, with 13 bases between. The CDR3 protein is CASSSSGPSSYEQYF. The CDR3 DNA reads TGTGCCAGCAGTTCCTCCGGCCCTAGCTCCTACGAGCAGTACTTC.

The sample holds one count of this clone. The CDR3 sequence: CASSQDGQGEAFF. CDR3 sequence (DNA): TGTGCCAGCAGTCAAGACGGACAGGGAGAAGCTTTCTTT. The rearrangement joins TRBV7-2 to TRBJ1-1; 8 positions agree with TRBD1. The CDR3 consists of 13 residues. V shed 6 bases and J 8 bases; nucleotides not matched to a gene: 8. The germline gives CDR1 SGHTA, CDR2 FQGNSA.

This clone was counted between two and nine times. This chain connects TRBV7-2 to TRBJ2-5, with 8 positions matching TRBD2. V lost 2 bases, J lost 5 bases, and 4 bases stayed unmatched. Germline V gene lookup returns CDR1 SGHTA and CDR2 FQGNSA. The CDR3 has 14 residues. The CDR3 coding sequence is TGTGCCAGCAGCTTAAGCGGGAGCGGGGAGACCCAGTACTTC. Protein product: CASSLSGSGETQYF.

V usage is TRBV4-1 and J usage is TRBJ2-2, with TRBD1 matching 7 bases. In germline, CDR1 is MGHRA, CDR2 YSYEKL. V trimming: 1 base; J trimming: 3 bases; junction bases outside the gene matches: 5. This CDR3 contains 16 residues. The chain's CDR3 is CASSQARGMDTGELFF. The DNA of the CDR3 is TGCGCCAGCAGCCAAGCCAGGGGGATGGACACCGGGGAGCTGTTTTTT.

The chain uses TRBV4-1 and TRBJ2-7, with 7 bases matching TRBD2. V shed 2 bases, J shed 0 bases, and the junction held 7 bases outside the gene matches. This CDR3 region has 16 residues. Per the germline V gene, CDR1 is MGHRA and CDR2 is YSYEKL. The CDR3 nucleotides read TGCGCCAGCAGCCAACCCCTAGCGGCCGCCTCCTACGAGCAGTACTTC. This translates into CASSQPLAAASYEQYF.